This TCR beta chain derives from a study of beta chain features in type 1 diabetes. Populations isolated by sorting all had purity greater than 95%. This clone was counted between two and nine times. As yet, its antigen is unknown. Isolated RNA was reverse transcribed in full, so expressed TCRB transcripts were sequenced. TCRdb's table, derived via immunoSEQ multiplex PCR, lists solely in-frame clones and lacks some. The repertoire has approximately 140,000 clones, 6% to 7.5% of them found once; the top ten carry approximately 1.4%. The germline gives CDR1 SGHNT, CDR2 YYREEE (reference sequence). This CDR3 region has 14 residues. V gave up 0 bases and J gave up 6 bases, with 11 bases separating them. Study-wide results and caveats: A cDNA-based sequencing approach could over-represent cells with high TCR expression.

This TCR was sampled from a woman between 25 and 40 years old in good health. J is TRBJ2-3 and V is TRBV5-4; no clear D. Specimen: central memory CD4+ T cells from blood. CDR3 DNA sequence: TGTGCCAGCAGCTTGGTATCTGTCTCGGATACGCAGTATTTT. Translation gives CASSLVSVSDTQYF.